This is a list of T cell receptor beta chains from one sample in a study of blood T cell repertoires in COVID-19. Repertoires were generated with immunoSEQ multiplex PCR, while TCRdb's copy carries only in-frame clones and drops some. The sample lists 250,000 to 350,000 clones; 88% were seen once. Sequencing was done on a sample of peripheral blood. The receptors were sampled from a man between 18 and 35 years old with active or convalescent COVID-19. Both conserved end residues are part of each CDR3. D genes are given only for firm matches. The listing skips clone size in some rows; elsewhere it reads once, few, many or a size class.

v_call,clone_size,j_call,d_call,cdr3_aa,cdr3_nt
TRBV4-2,few,TRBJ1-2,.,CASSQDNRGGTKLRRYTF,TGTGCCAGCAGCCAAGATAATAGGGGAGGGACGAAGCTAAGGCGCTACACCTTC
TRBV7-8,.,TRBJ2-3,.,CASSLRGTPFSTDTQYF,TGTGCCAGCAGCTTGCGAGGGACACCTTTTAGCACAGATACGCAGTATTTT
TRBV3-1/TRBV3-2,.,TRBJ2-1,TRBD2,CASSQVAGGHEQFF,TGTGCCAGCAGCCAAGTTGCGGGGGGGCATGAGCAGTTCTTC
TRBV5-1,.,TRBJ2-7,.,CASSLGGLANEQYF,TGCGCCAGCAGCTTGGGCGGGTTGGCAAACGAGCAGTACTTC
TRBV5-1,.,TRBJ2-5,TRBD1,CASSLATGRETQYF,TGCGCCAGCAGCTTGGCGACAGGGCGGGAGACCCAGTACTTC
TRBV2,.,TRBJ2-1,.,CASTGSPVGEQFF,TGTGCCAGCACCGGTTCGCCGGTCGGGGAGCAGTTCTTC
TRBV27,.,TRBJ1-2,TRBD1,CASTLTGGGHGYTF,TGTGCCAGCACCCTGACAGGGGGCGGCCATGGCTACACCTTC
TRBV18,.,TRBJ1-3,TRBD1,CASSPGTGTGNTIYF,TGTGCCAGCTCACCCGGGACAGGGACTGGAAACACCATATATTTT
TRBV6-4,.,TRBJ2-3,TRBD1,CATSRDRDTDTQYF,TGTGCCACCTCCCGGGACAGGGACACAGATACGCAGTATTTT
TRBV27,few,TRBJ1-1,.,CASSLGGGVTEAFF,TGTGCCAGCAGTTTAGGGGGGGGTGTCACTGAAGCTTTCTTT
TRBV11-2,.,TRBJ1-6,TRBD1,CASTLLDRDNSPLHF,TGTGCCAGCACCCTGCTGGACAGGGATAATTCACCCCTCCACTTT
TRBV6-2/TRBV6-3,.,TRBJ2-7,.,CASSRGAYEQYF,TGTGCCAGTAGTAGGGGCGCCTACGAGCAGTACTTC
TRBV3-1/TRBV3-2,.,TRBJ2-1,.,CASSLRAEQFF,TGTGCCAGCAGCCTGAGAGCTGAGCAGTTCTTC
TRBV5-1,.,TRBJ2-5,TRBD2,CASSLLQRGGQETQYF,TGCGCCAGCAGCTTACTCCAGCGGGGGGGTCAAGAGACCCAGTACTTC
TRBV11-3,.,TRBJ1-1,TRBD1,CASSGTGDIEAFF,TGTGCCAGCAGCGGGACAGGAGATATTGAAGCTTTCTTT
TRBV13,.,TRBJ2-7,TRBD1,CASTTTEGQGSHEQYF,TGTGCCAGCACCACCACGGAGGGACAGGGGTCCCACGAGCAGTACTTC
TRBV5-1,.,TRBJ2-7,.,CASTLELGTYEQYF,TGCGCCAGCACCCTTGAGCTGGGCACCTACGAGCAGTACTTC
TRBV9,once,TRBJ2-3,TRBD2,CASSPIKTSIGDTQYF,TGTGCCAGCAGCCCTATTAAGACTAGCATTGGGGATACGCAGTATTTT
TRBV12-3/TRBV12-4,.,TRBJ2-3,.,CASSFKGDTQYF,TGTGCCAGCAGTTTTAAGGGGGATACGCAGTATTTT
TRBV7-9,once,TRBJ1-2,TRBD1,CASSLMSQGGGYTF,TGTGCCAGCAGCTTAATGTCACAGGGGGGCGGCTACACCTTC
TRBV27,.,TRBJ1-1,TRBD1,CASSFDRVSTEAFF,TGTGCCAGCAGTTTTGACAGGGTATCCACTGAAGCTTTCTTT
TRBV6-5,.,TRBJ2-7,.,CASSYTTSYEQYF,TGTGCCAGCAGTTACACCACTAGCTACGAGCAGTACTTC